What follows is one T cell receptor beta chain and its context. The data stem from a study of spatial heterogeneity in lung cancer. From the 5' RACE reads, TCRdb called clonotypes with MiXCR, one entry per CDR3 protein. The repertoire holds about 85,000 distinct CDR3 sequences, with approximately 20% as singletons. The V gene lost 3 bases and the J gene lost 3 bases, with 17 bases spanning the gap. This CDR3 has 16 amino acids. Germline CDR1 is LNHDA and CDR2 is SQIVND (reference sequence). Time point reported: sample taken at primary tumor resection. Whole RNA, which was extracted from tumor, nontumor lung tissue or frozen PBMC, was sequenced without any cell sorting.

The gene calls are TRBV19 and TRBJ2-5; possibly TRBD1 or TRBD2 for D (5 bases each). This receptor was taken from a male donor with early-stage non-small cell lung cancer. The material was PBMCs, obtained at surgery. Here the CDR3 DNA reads TGTGCCAGTAGTATTGTAGGCCCCAGAGGGGAAGAGACCCAGTACTTC. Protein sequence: CASSIVGPRGEETQYF. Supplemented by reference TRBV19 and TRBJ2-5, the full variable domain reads DGGITQSPKYLFRKEGQNVTLSCEQNLNHDAMYWYRQDPGQGLRLIYYSQIVNDFQKGDIAEGYSVSREKKESFPLTVTSAQKNPTAFYLCASSIVGPRGEETQYFGPGTRLLVL.